These T cell receptor beta chains were read from a single sample in a study of blood T cell repertoires in COVID-19. Repertoires were generated with immunoSEQ multiplex PCR, while TCRdb's copy carries only in-frame clones and drops some. The data hold roughly 90,000 clones, with roughly nine tenths observed a single time. The sequencing input was peripheral blood. The receptor source for this set is a man aged 45-65 years with acute or convalescent COVID-19. Each CDR3 is given with its conserved first and last residue. A D gene is named only where the DNA matches it firmly. Size is omitted from some rows. Given values are once, few, many or a class for expanded clones.

V: TRBV4-1; J: TRBJ2-1; D: TRBD2; size: -; DNA: TGCGCCAGCAGCCTGACTCCCGGGACTACTTACAATGAGCAGTTCTTC; CDR3: CASSLTPGTTYNEQFF
V: TRBV2; J: TRBJ1-3; D: -; size: -; DNA: TGTGCCAGCAGTGAGCTGTGGCGGAGCTCTGGAAACACCATATATTTT; CDR3: CASSELWRSSGNTIYF
V: TRBV5-1; J: TRBJ2-2; D: TRBD2; size: -; DNA: TGCGCCAGCAGCTCGGGGGGTACCGGGGAGCTGTTTTTT; CDR3: CASSSGGTGELFF
V: TRBV5-1; J: TRBJ2-1; D: TRBD2; size: -; DNA: TGCGCCAGCAGGTCGGGACTAGCGGGAGACTACAATGAGCAGTTCTTC; CDR3: CASRSGLAGDYNEQFF
V: TRBV30; J: TRBJ2-2; D: -; size: -; DNA: TGTGCCTGGAGGACAGGTTCCACCGGGGAGCTGTTTTTT; CDR3: CAWRTGSTGELFF
V: TRBV19; J: TRBJ2-2; D: TRBD1; size: -; DNA: TGTGCCAGTAGTATACAATCACAGGGGGCGGCGGAGCTGTTTTTT; CDR3: CASSIQSQGAAELFF
V: TRBV5-6; J: TRBJ1-6; D: -; size: -; DNA: TGTGCCAGCAGCCGTTGGGGAGGCAATTCACCCCTCCACTTT; CDR3: CASSRWGGNSPLHF
V: TRBV19; J: TRBJ2-3; D: TRBD1; size: -; DNA: TGTGCCAGTAGTCCCGACAGGGGTACAGATACGCAGTATTTT; CDR3: CASSPDRGTDTQYF
V: TRBV4-2; J: TRBJ2-1; D: TRBD1; size: -; DNA: TGTGCCAGCAGCCAAGGGACAGGGCGGGATGAGCAGTTCTTC; CDR3: CASSQGTGRDEQFF
V: TRBV9; J: TRBJ1-6; D: -; size: once; DNA: TGTGCCAGCAGCTCCGGGGAGGCCTCCTATAATTCACCCCTCCACTTT; CDR3: CASSSGEASYNSPLHF
V: TRBV11-2; J: TRBJ1-3; D: -; size: -; DNA: TGTGCCAGCAGCGCAGGATCTTACTCTGGAAACACCATATATTTT; CDR3: CASSAGSYSGNTIYF
V: TRBV9; J: TRBJ1-2; D: -; size: -; DNA: TGTGCCAGCAGCCCCAGGGGTACCACTAACTATGGCTACACCTTC; CDR3: CASSPRGTTNYGYTF
V: TRBV5-1; J: TRBJ2-1; D: -; size: once; DNA: TGCGCCAGCAGCTTGGCTGTCGTCCATGAGCAGTTCTTC; CDR3: CASSLAVVHEQFF
V: TRBV7-9; J: TRBJ1-6; D: -; size: -; DNA: TGTGCCAGCAGCTTAGATAGCTCACCCCTCCACTTT; CDR3: CASSLDSSPLHF
V: TRBV7-9; J: TRBJ1-2; D: -; size: -; DNA: TGTGCCAGCAGCTCCGCACCCACATCGCACTATGGCTACACCTTC; CDR3: CASSSAPTSHYGYTF
V: TRBV5-1; J: TRBJ2-1; D: TRBD2; size: once; DNA: TGCGCCAGCAGCTTGGATCAAGCGGCGGGAGGGACAAGAATACGGTACAATGAGCAGTTCTTC; CDR3: CASSLDQAAGGTRIRYNEQFF